Following are 7 T cell receptor beta chains from one sample sequenced in a study of naive and memory T cell subsets. An equimolar mix of two oligonucleotides served as the beta constant-region primer for TRBC1 and TRBC2. The ligated cDNA underwent four PCR rounds using SP2 and nested alpha and beta constant-region primers. TCRdb passed the UMI-ligation and nested PCR reads through MiXCR, listing each CDR3 protein once. The sample includes over 65,000 distinct CDR3 sequences, 9% to 9.5% seen only once; the top ten take around 1.3%. The sequenced sample was naive CD8+ T cells from blood. The receptors were sampled from a human donor in good health.

This clonotype was seen only a few times. The chain links TRBV6-5 to TRBJ1-1, with TRBD1 as a possible D gene (5 bases). Germline V gene data show CDR1 as MNHEY and CDR2 as SVGAGI. Trimming took 6 bases from V and 1 from J, leaving 15 bases between them. The CDR3 sequence is 15 residues long. CDR3 DNA sequence: TGTGCCAGCAGAGAGGGGACGGGTAAGAACACTGAAGCTTTCTTT. Amino acid sequence: CASREGTGKNTEAFF.

There are a few counts of this clonotype. The V and J genes are TRBV3-1 and TRBJ2-7; TRBD2 agrees at 13 bases. This CDR3 is built from 20 residues. The V gene's germline CDR1 is LGHDT and CDR2 YNNKEL (reference sequence). J was trimmed by 2 bases and V by 4 bases; bases with no gene match: 17. CDR3 region: CASSLLIRTSGSDVPYEQYF. The DNA of the CDR3 is TGTGCCAGCAGCCTTCTGATACGGACTAGCGGGAGTGATGTACCCTACGAGCAGTACTTC.

This chain connects TRBV9 to TRBJ1-2, with D possibly matching TRBD1 (6 bases). Germline V CDR1 and CDR2: SGDLS, YYNGEE. Trimming pared 4 bases from V and 2 bases from J, leaving 15 bases between. This CDR3 is built from 15 residues. Here the CDR3 reads CASSPKTGENYGYTF. CDR3 nucleotide sequence: TGTGCCAGCAGCCCAAAGACAGGCGAGAACTATGGCTACACCTTC.

V and J are TRBV6-5 and TRBJ1-2; D is undetermined. The length of the CDR3 is 13 residues. The ends were cut back, 6 bases at V and 5 bases at J, with 13 bases in the middle. Germline-derived CDR1 and CDR2 are MNHEY and SVGAGI. The CDR3 loop reads CASSPSSPYGYTF. The CDR3, as DNA: TGTGCCAGCAGCCCCTCGTCCCCATATGGCTACACCTTC.

Details on this clonotype: A much larger clone lies a single base off, so this may be a read error. The chain couples TRBV3-1 to TRBJ2-1; 10 nucleotides agree with TRBD2. Trimming took 2 bases from V and 10 from J; bases not matched to a gene: 11. The CDR3 consists of 16 residues. Per germline, CDR1 LGHDT and CDR2 YNNKEL (reference sequence). The CDR3: CASSQTQREGLREQFF. The CDR3 region has the DNA TGTGCCAGCAGCCAAACGCAGCGGGAGGGCCTTCGGGAGCAGTTCTTC.

The rearrangement joins TRBV12-3 or TRBV12-4 to TRBJ2-1, with TRBD1 matching 8 bases. CDR3 length equals 13 residues. The V and J ends lost 4 bases and 13 bases, in that order; junction bases with no gene match: 9. The chain's CDR3 is CASSWGPGQDQFF. In DNA form, the CDR3 reads TGTGCCAGCAGTTGGGGGCCGGGACAGGACCAGTTCTTC.

In its sample, this clonotype was seen a few times. The chain couples TRBV29-1 to TRBJ2-7; 12 positions match TRBD2. Trimming removed 4 bases from V and 2 bases from J; junction bases left unmatched: 6. Germline V lookup: CDR1 SQVTM, CDR2 ANQGSEA. This CDR3 contains 15 residues. The CDR3 DNA follows: TGCAGCGTTGTCTTGACTAGCGGGAGCCCCTACGAGCAGTACTTC. It translates to CSVVLTSGSPYEQYF.